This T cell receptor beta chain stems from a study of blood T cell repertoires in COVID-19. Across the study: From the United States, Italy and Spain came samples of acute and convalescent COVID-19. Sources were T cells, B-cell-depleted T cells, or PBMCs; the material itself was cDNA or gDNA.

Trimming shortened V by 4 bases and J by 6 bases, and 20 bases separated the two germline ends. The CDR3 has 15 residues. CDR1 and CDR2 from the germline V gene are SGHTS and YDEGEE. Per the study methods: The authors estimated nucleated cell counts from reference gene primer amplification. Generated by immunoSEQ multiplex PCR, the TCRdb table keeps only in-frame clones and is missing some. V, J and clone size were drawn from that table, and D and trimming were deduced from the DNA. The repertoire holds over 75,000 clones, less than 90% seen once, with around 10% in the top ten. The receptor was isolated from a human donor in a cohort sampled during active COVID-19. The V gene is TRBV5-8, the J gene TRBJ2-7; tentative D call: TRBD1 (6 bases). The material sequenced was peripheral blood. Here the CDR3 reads CASSLLSGGGREQYF. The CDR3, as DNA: TGTGCCAGCAGCCTCCTGAGTGGTGGGGGCCGCGAGCAGTACTTC.